The sequence of this T cell receptor (beta chain) was determined in a study of T cell responses to AZD1222 COVID-19 vaccine. General study findings and limits: The breadth and depth of Spike-specific TCRs increased once two AZD1222 doses had been given.

Sequencing used immunoSEQ multiplex PCR; TCRdb keeps in-frame clones, though not all of them. The data show some 150,000 clones, about nine tenths seen once. Germline V gene data show CDR1 as SGHDT and CDR2 as YYEEEE. V was trimmed by 2 bases and J by 1 base, leaving 9 bases between them. The CDR3 totals 14 residues. With respect to this clone: Antigen: not known.

The sample consisted of peripheral blood, taken on day 0 of AZD1222 vaccination. The clonotype originates from an adult in good health. V is TRBV5-6 and J is TRBJ1-1, with no clear D. In nucleotides, the CDR3 is TGTGCCAGCAGCTTTTCAGGTCGGAACACTGAAGCTTTCTTT. Translation: CASSFSGRNTEAFF.